Presented here are 27 T cell receptor beta chains from one specimen sequenced in a study of shared clonotypes between healthy human individuals. Only in-frame clones appear in the TCRdb table, and some are missing; sequencing was by immunoSEQ multiplex PCR. The table shows about 2.1 million clones, with 85% to 95% occurring only once. CD45RO-negative cells were positively selected for CCR7, leaving out terminally differentiated effector memory CD45RA+ cells. The sample taken for sequencing was naive CD8+ T cells from PBMCs. The receptors here all came from a man aged 18 to 29 in good health. Some clones in this sample may be carry-over from other donors' samples.

The chain combines TRBV15 with TRBJ1-1; D is unclear. The V end lost 5 bases, the J end lost 1 base, and 8 bases lay between the germline ends. Per the germline V gene, CDR1 is LNHNV and CDR2 is YYDKDF (reference sequence). The CDR3 has 13 residues. CDR3 amino acids: CATSFHQNTEAFF. CDR3 bases: TGTGCCACCAGCTTTCACCAGAACACTGAAGCTTTCTTT.

J is TRBJ2-7 and V is TRBV19; 8 bases agree with TRBD1. V lost 6 bases, J lost 4 bases, and 8 bases stayed unmatched. The germline CDR1 and CDR2 sequences are LNHDA and SQIVND (reference sequence). The CDR3 is 14 residues long. Here the CDR3 reads CASRATGATYEQYF. For the CDR3, the DNA is TGTGCCAGTAGGGCGACAGGGGCTACGTACGAGCAGTACTTC.

The V and J genes are TRBV9 and TRBJ2-1, with 11 bases matching TRBD2. With V trimmed by 7 bases and J by 8 bases, 8 bases remained unmatched. The CDR3 is made up of 14 amino acids. Germline CDR1 SGDLS, CDR2 YYNGEE. The CDR3 loop is CASATSGSFDEQFF. The DNA for the CDR3 is TGTGCCAGCGCCACTAGCGGGAGTTTCGATGAGCAGTTCTTC.

A single count supports this clone. The sample carries other DNA sequences with the same CDR3. The gene calls are TRBV28 and TRBJ2-7; 7 bases map to TRBD1. The length of the CDR3 is 13 residues. Trimming at V came to 5 bases and at J to 2 bases, leaving 3 bases not matched to a gene. Germline V gene data show CDR1 as MDHEN and CDR2 as SYDVKM. This chain's CDR3 is CASSLTGAYEQYF. The CDR3 DNA follows: TGTGCCAGCAGTCTTACAGGGGCCTACGAGCAGTACTTC.

The rearrangement joins TRBV29-1 to TRBJ2-3; 10 bases are shared with TRBD2. Germline CDR1 and CDR2: SQVTM and ANQGSEA. J was trimmed by 6 bases and V by 8 bases; bases with no gene match: 8. CDR3 length: 13 amino acids. CDR3 sequence reads: CSSSSGSYDTQYF. The DNA of the CDR3 is TGCAGCAGTTCTAGCGGGAGCTATGATACGCAGTATTTT.

The chain links TRBV13 to TRBJ2-3; the match to TRBD1 covers 8 bases. This CDR3 region has 15 residues. The V gene's germline CDR1 is PRHDT and CDR2 FYEKMQ (reference sequence). Trimming cost V 5 bases and J 5 bases; bases outside gene matches: 9. This CDR3 reads CASSTRQGPVDTQYF. In DNA form, the CDR3 reads TGTGCCAGCAGCACGAGACAGGGGCCCGTAGATACGCAGTATTTT.

This chain joins TRBV10-3 and TRBJ2-7; 10 bases match TRBD2. There are 16 residues in the CDR3. V was clipped by 2 bases and J by 3 bases; unmatched bases: 7. In germline, CDR1 is ENHRY, CDR2 SYGVKD. The chain's CDR3 is CAISERGAGGVYEQYF. In DNA, the CDR3 is TGTGCCATCAGTGAGCGGGGAGCGGGAGGGGTCTACGAGCAGTACTTC.

The CDR3 DNA reads as TGTGCCAGTAGTGATAGCGGGCTCTCCTACGAGCAGTACTTC. This codes for CASSDSGLSYEQYF. This sequence joins TRBV19 and TRBJ2-7; 7 nucleotides agree with TRBD2. V lost 5 bases to trimming and J lost 0 bases; unmatched junction nucleotides: 4. This CDR3 is 14 amino acids long. The germline CDR1 and CDR2 sequences are LNHDA and SQIVND (reference sequence). Combining the CDR3 with reference TRBV19 and TRBJ2-7 gives the whole variable domain DGGITQSPKYLFRKEGQNVTLSCEQNLNHDAMYWYRQDPGQGLRLIYYSQIVNDFQKGDIAEGYSVSREKKESFPLTVTSAQKNPTAFYLCASSDSGLSYEQYFGPGTRLTVT.

V gene TRBV9 combines with J gene TRBJ2-3; 10 bases align to TRBD2. The CDR3 covers 16 residues. With 0 bases clipped from V and 3 bases from J, the junction kept 4 bases outside the gene matches. Germline assignment: CDR1 SGDLS and CDR2 YYNGEE. The CDR3 DNA sequence: TGTGCCAGCAGCGTAGAAAATAGCGGGAGGACAGATACGCAGTATTTT. Protein product: CASSVENSGRTDTQYF.

This chain connects TRBV11-2 to TRBJ2-7; tentatively, D is TRBD1 (6 bases). The CDR3 is 16 amino acids. CDR1 and CDR2 from the germline V gene are SGHAT and FQNNGV. The ends were cut back, 5 bases at V and 2 bases at J, with 19 bases in the middle. Here the CDR3 reads CASSPVTGTLAYEQYF. The CDR3 region has the DNA TGTGCCAGCAGCCCTGTTACGGGGACACTGGCCTACGAGCAGTACTTC.

This clone was seen only once. This chain links TRBV18 with TRBJ1-4; D uncertain. Germline assignment: CDR1 KGHSH and CDR2 LQKENI. The CDR3 runs to 15 residues. The V end was cut by 2 bases, the J end by 2 bases, with 9 bases between. CDR3 sequence: CASSPAGATNEKLFF. As DNA, the CDR3 is TGTGCCAGCTCACCAGCGGGTGCCACTAATGAAAAACTGTTTTTT.

The rearrangement links TRBV5-1 to TRBJ2-7; tentatively, D is TRBD2 (7 bases). Germline V gene data show CDR1 as SGHRS and CDR2 as YFSETQ. V was shortened by 4 bases and J by 1 base, with 15 bases between the two germline ends. This CDR3 has 15 amino acids. The CDR3 spells CASSPDRGGSYEQYF. DNA of the CDR3: TGCGCCAGCAGCCCGGATAGGGGGGGATCCTACGAGCAGTACTTC. The variable domain in full, completed from reference TRBV5-1 and TRBJ2-7, reads KAGVTQTPRYLIKTRGQQVTLSCSPISGHRSVSWYQQTPGQGLQFLFEYFSETQRNKGNFPGRFSGRQFSNSRSEMNVSTLELGDSALYLCASSPDRGGSYEQYFGPGTRLTVT.

The chain combines TRBV7-9 with TRBJ2-5, with a possible D match to TRBD1 (5 bases). The CDR3 runs to 15 residues. Germline CDR1 is SEHNR and CDR2 is FQNEAQ (reference sequence). Trimming took off 1 base at V and 3 bases at J, with 12 bases between the two ends. CDR3 in amino acids: CASSLGWAGKETQYF. In nucleotides, the CDR3 is TGTGCCAGCAGCTTAGGTTGGGCAGGGAAAGAGACCCAGTACTTC.

This chain connects TRBV7-6 to TRBJ2-5; D gene uncertain. From germline, CDR1 is SGHVS and CDR2 FNYEAQ. The V gene lost 1 base and the J gene lost 9 bases, with 15 bases spanning the gap. The CDR3 has 14 amino acids. The CDR3 loop reads CASSLGIRDVAQYF. The CDR3 DNA follows: TGTGCCAGCAGCTTAGGAATTCGTGATGTAGCCCAGTACTTC. Filled out from reference TRBV7-6 and TRBJ2-5, the complete variable domain reads GAGVSQSPRYKVTKRGQDVALRCDPISGHVSLYWYRQALGQGPEFLTYFNYEAQQDKSGLPNDRFSAERPEGSISTLTIQRTEQRDSAMYRCASSLGIRDVAQYFGPGTRLLVL.

The chain combines TRBV7-9 with TRBJ2-5; 10 bases fit TRBD1. The CDR3 consists of 16 residues. Losses at the gene ends were 2 bases for V and 5 bases for J; bases not matched to a gene: 8. Germline V lookup: CDR1 SEHNR, CDR2 FQNEAQ (reference sequence). The CDR3: CASSLSWDRGEETQYF. The DNA of the CDR3 is TGTGCCAGCAGCTTAAGTTGGGACAGGGGTGAGGAGACCCAGTACTTC.

The chain combines TRBV6-5 with TRBJ2-2; maybe TRBD1 (5 bases). Germline assignment: CDR1 MNHEY and CDR2 SVGAGI. The length of the CDR3 is 16 residues. V was clipped by 2 bases and J by 2 bases, with 12 bases between them. Written as DNA, the CDR3 is TGTGCCAGCAGTTACGGGGCCATGCACAACACCGGGGAGCTGTTTTTT. It yields the protein CASSYGAMHNTGELFF.

The gene calls are TRBV13 and TRBJ1-1, with 7 nucleotides matching TRBD1. The germline gives CDR1 PRHDT, CDR2 FYEKMQ (reference sequence). V shed 3 bases and J 7 bases; nucleotides not matched to a gene: 8. The CDR3 has 14 amino acids. The CDR3 region is CASSFRRRDSEAFF. The CDR3 DNA is TGTGCCAGCAGCTTCCGTAGAAGGGACAGTGAAGCTTTCTTT. Full variable domain (outside the CDR3, taken from reference TRBV13 and TRBJ1-1): AAGVIQSPRHLIKEKRETATLKCYPIPRHDTVYWYQQGPGQDPQFLISFYEKMQSDKGSIPDRFSAQQFSDYHSELNMSSLELGDSALYFCASSFRRRDSEAFFGQGTRLTVV.

The chain is built from TRBV10-2 and TRBJ1-1; no firm D call. V shed 5 bases and J shed 2 bases, with 6 bases lying between them. CDR1 and CDR2 from the germline V gene are WSHSY and SAAADI. The CDR3 sequence is 12 residues long. As DNA, the CDR3 is TGCGCCAGCAGTTGGGTCAACACTGAAGCTTTCTTT. Amino acids: CASSWVNTEAFF.

This chain uses TRBV28 with TRBJ2-5; D remains unclear. The germline V and J ends were trimmed by 2 bases and 5 bases, with 9 bases remaining between them. Germline V CDR1 and CDR2: MDHEN, SYDVKM. This CDR3 region has 13 residues. The CDR3 nucleotides are TGTGCCAGCAGTTTAATTATTTCGGAGACCCAGTACTTC. This codes for CASSLIISETQYF.

This clone was counted a few times. The V call is TRBV29-1, the J call TRBJ1-5, with TRBD1 matching 9 bases. Losses at the gene ends were 6 bases for V and 5 bases for J; bases not matched to a gene: 5. The CDR3 consists of 13 residues. CDR1 is SQVTM, CDR2 ANQGSEA, per germline. CDR3 amino acids: CSVLRDRDQPQHF. CDR3 in DNA: TGCAGCGTCCTCCGGGACAGGGATCAGCCCCAGCATTTT.

Remarks on this clone: The same CDR3 is also encoded by other DNA sequences in this sample. This chain links TRBV19 with TRBJ1-2; D call uncertain. This CDR3 spans 12 amino acids. CDR1 and CDR2 (germline): LNHDA, SQIVND (reference sequence). V dropped 0 bases and J dropped 4 bases, with 3 bases sitting between them. The CDR3 here is CASSIEGYGYTF. The CDR3 nucleotides are TGTGCCAGTAGTATAGAGGGCTATGGCTACACCTTC.

The chain is built from TRBV10-2 and TRBJ2-7, with 7 bases fitting TRBD1. CDR1 is WSHSY, CDR2 SAAADI, per germline. The CDR3 has 14 amino acids. The ends lost 7 bases at V and 1 base at J; junction bases unmatched: 7. The CDR3 here is CASNDPGQSYEQYF. The CDR3 nucleotides are TGCGCCAGCAACGACCCGGGACAGTCCTACGAGCAGTACTTC.

This clone was detected only once. This chain links TRBV30 with TRBJ2-7; D unclear. This CDR3 has 16 residues. Germline V gives CDR1 GTSNPN, CDR2 SVGIG (reference sequence). V was trimmed by 4 bases and J by 1 base, leaving 20 bases between them. CDR3 sequence reads: CAWIPLVDRLSYEQYF. The DNA of the CDR3 is TGTGCCTGGATACCTTTGGTGGATAGGCTATCCTACGAGCAGTACTTC. The whole variable domain, remainder taken from reference TRBV30 and TRBJ2-7, is SQTIHQWPATLVQPVGSPLSLECTVEGTSNPNLYWYRQAAGRGLQLLFYSVGIGQISSEVPQNLSASRPQDRQFILSSKKLLLSDSGFYLCAWIPLVDRLSYEQYFGPGTRLTVT.

The chain employs TRBV7-9 and TRBJ1-1, with D possibly matching TRBD1 (6 bases). The CDR3 is made up of 14 amino acids. Trimming shortened V by 1 base and J by 5 bases, and 11 bases separated the two germline ends. Germline CDR1 SEHNR, CDR2 FQNEAQ (reference sequence). CDR3 coding DNA: TGTGCCAGCAGCTTAGGGGAGGGGGTGACTGAAGCTTTCTTT. Its translation: CASSLGEGVTEAFF.

The gene calls are TRBV7-9 and TRBJ2-5, with 7 bases identical to TRBD1. This CDR3 spans 13 amino acids. CDR1 and CDR2 (germline): SEHNR, FQNEAQ (reference sequence). Trimming at V came to 3 bases and at J to 4 bases, leaving 2 bases not matched to a gene. CDR3 nucleotide sequence: TGTGCCAGCAGCTTTCCAGGGGGAGAGACCCAGTACTTC. It encodes CASSFPGGETQYF.

The chain has TRBV5-1 and TRBJ2-7; TRBD2 matches at 7 bases. CDR1 SGHRS and CDR2 YFSETQ come from the germline V gene. Trimming cost V 2 bases and J 2 bases; bases outside gene matches: 10. The CDR3 consists of 16 residues. CDR3 residues: CASSFRWEGGAYEQYF. The CDR3 DNA follows: TGCGCCAGCAGCTTCAGGTGGGAGGGCGGGGCCTACGAGCAGTACTTC.

This sequence joins TRBV28 and TRBJ1-5; D unclear. This CDR3 has 15 amino acids. Per germline, CDR1 MDHEN and CDR2 SYDVKM. V was clipped by 3 bases and J by 2 bases, with 11 bases between them. The CDR3 protein is CASSFEGHGNQPQHF. In nucleotides, the CDR3 is TGTGCCAGCAGTTTTGAGGGCCACGGCAATCAGCCCCAGCATTTT.